The source of this TCR beta chain is a study of shared T cell receptors in the human thymus (dated by TCRdb to 2020 to 2023). Turning to the overall study: The study investigated the way shared, self-reactive T-cell receptor alpha chains are produced in the human thymus.

Concerning this clone: The target of this receptor is not known. Base-call qualities are not available, and no considerably larger clone is one nucleotide away.

Library construction relied on the immunoSEQ multiplex PCR assay. Sourced from immuneACCESS, this table was stored by TCRdb with only in-frame sequences that have V and J called. A share of the clones is absent; for the studies checked, an unresolved V gene accounts for under half, and the remainder has no known explanation. This sample gives hundreds of thousands of clones in total; around 87% of them show up just once. The ten largest clones capture approximately 0.011% of the sample. V ends up 4 bases short and J 7 bases short, with an unmatched junction base count of 11. Reading the germline V gene gives CDR1 SGHAT and CDR2 FQNNGV. The CDR3 sequence holds 18 residues, the cysteine and phenylalanine included. The kept DNA is CDR3 alone, 54 bases in frame from the first base. These records were also assigned to another study, of human thymus T cells. The other study reports the following: Immunologically healthy infants undergoing open corrective cardiac surgery for congenital heart defects in Finland were used as donors. Thymus tissue was collected as surgical resects that were removed during corrective cardiac surgery. Both the thymic and the peripheral blood repertoires appeared to show biased V and J gene segment usage. The related research found that thymic TCR repertoires overlapped highly between unrelated individuals. The study described the TCR alpha and beta repertoires in fewer than 10 infant thymus samples and a few matching peripheral blood samples. The infant donors were about 6 to 244 days old, and the cohort included over five males and two females. Thymocytes were released mechanically from tissue and stored at -70 °C as pellets of about 10-34 million cells. Genomic DNA was extracted from frozen cell pellets with a QIAsymphony instrument. The immunoSEQ multiplex PCR assay was used to amplify the TCRB and TCRAD loci from a standardized amount of quality-controlled genomic DNA. The amplicons covered the V(D)J region and were long enough to include the CDR3 and to identify the V and J genes. Amplicon sequencing was performed on an Illumina platform through the commercial immunoSEQ service. Corrections for primer bias and sequencing errors followed previously described methods, while TCRAD and TCRB definitions were based on the IMGT database. Analysis of the repertoires was done with immunoSEQ Analyzer 3.0 and VDJTools and included basic statistics, V/J segment usage, diversity estimates, rarefaction and pairwise overlap. Diversity was estimated using the Chao1, ChaoE, Efron-Thisted, Shannon and inverse Simpson indices, and was also estimated on datasets down-sampled to the size of the smallest sample. Repertoire overlap was assessed by strict matching of CDR3 nucleotide sequence, V gene and J gene, and clustering was done by Jaccard-based multidimensional scaling. On average, thymus samples gave 800,000 or so unique TCRB clonotypes, whereas blood samples gave roughly 84,000.

The V and J segments used are TRBV11-2 and TRBJ2-2; 14 central nucleotides agree with TRBD2. The specimen was thymocytes. The receptor's source is a boy younger than two with a congenital heart defect. Donor details come from another sample of the same person, matched by shared clones. The DNA sequence reads TGTGCCAGCAGCTCTGCCGGGGGACTAGCGGGAGAGGGCGGGGAGCTGTTTTTT. This yields the protein CASSSAGGLAGEGGELFF. Beyond the CDR3, the reference TRBV11-2 and TRBJ2-2 genes provide the residues; the full variable domain reads: EAGVAQSPRYKIIEKRQSVAFWCNPISGHATLYWYQQILGQGPKLLIQFQNNGVVDDSQLPKDRFSAERLKGVDSTLKIQPAKLEDSAVYLCASSSAGGLAGEGGELFFGEGSRLTVL.